This T cell receptor (beta chain) was documented in a study of Ad26.COV2.S vaccination and SARS-CoV-2 variants. Treatment noted: approximately 18 received Ad26.COV2.S at low or high dose, single or two shots; 5 received placebo; per-sample allocation not given. Day 63 after the first injection of vaccine or placebo was the sampling time. The V gene end was trimmed by 6 bases and the J gene end by 0 bases; junction bases not matched to a gene: 14. The CDR3 runs to 19 residues. The V gene's germline CDR1 is LGHDT and CDR2 YNNKEL (reference sequence). Profiling relied on immunoSEQ multiplex PCR, and the TCRdb table lists in-frame clones only, not all of them. Here the sample spans 300,000 to 400,000 clones, approximately 90% being singletons.

The chain couples TRBV3-1 (or the pseudogene TRBV3-2) to TRBJ2-1; 10 nucleotides align to TRBD2. The starting material was peripheral blood, obtained in a trial of Ad26.COV2.S vaccine versus placebo. This TCR was recovered from a person between 18 and 65 years old who received the Ad26.COV2.S COVID-19 vaccine or a placebo. CDR3 sequence: CASSPKPLAGALSYNEQFF. CDR3 bases: TGTGCCAGCAGTCCCAAACCCCTAGCGGGAGCCCTCTCCTACAATGAGCAGTTCTTC.